This is a list of T cell receptor beta chains from one sample in a study of TIL therapy for anti-PD-1-resistant metastatic lung cancer. Assay used: immunoSEQ multiplex PCR; TCRdb lists only in-frame clones, some missing. In the table there are about 52,000 clones, approximately 79% of which are singletons. Here the sequenced sample was blood, taken at baseline. Receptors originate from a woman between 30 and 85 years old with non-small cell lung cancer. CDR3s include the opening cysteine and the closing phenylalanine or tryptophan. D genes are given only for firm matches. The size entry is marked missing in some rows and otherwise reads once, few, many or a size class.

abundance: few
len: 11
d_gene: -
v_gene: TRBV6-5
j_gene: TRBJ2-2
CDR3nt: TGTGCCAGCAGGGACCTCGGGGAGCTGTTTTTT
CDR3aa: CASRDLGELFF

abundance: -
len: 15
d_gene: TRBD1
v_gene: TRBV6-6
j_gene: TRBJ2-3
CDR3nt: TGTGCCAGCAGTTACTCGGGGACAGGGGGCGATACGCAGTATTTT
CDR3aa: CASSYSGTGGDTQYF

abundance: -
len: 12
d_gene: -
v_gene: TRBV6-1
j_gene: TRBJ1-4
CDR3nt: TGTGCCAGCAGTTATGCACTGGGAAAACTGTTTTTT
CDR3aa: CASSYALGKLFF

abundance: -
len: 14
d_gene: TRBD1
v_gene: TRBV9
j_gene: TRBJ1-1
CDR3nt: TGTGCCAGCAGCGTAGGGGACAGGGTTACTGAAGCTTTCTTT
CDR3aa: CASSVGDRVTEAFF

abundance: -
len: 14
d_gene: TRBD1
v_gene: TRBV14
j_gene: TRBJ1-2
CDR3nt: TGTGCCAGCAGCCTCGCGCGGGACAGCTATGGCTACACCTTC
CDR3aa: CASSLARDSYGYTF

abundance: -
len: 14
d_gene: TRBD2
v_gene: TRBV5-4
j_gene: TRBJ2-1
CDR3nt: TGTGCCAGCAGCCCCTCCCGGACTAGGGATGAGCAGTTCTTC
CDR3aa: CASSPSRTRDEQFF

abundance: -
len: 17
d_gene: TRBD2
v_gene: TRBV7-6
j_gene: TRBJ2-1
CDR3nt: TGTGCCAGCAGCGTATCTGGACTAGCGGGGGGAGGCAATGAGCAGTTCTTC
CDR3aa: CASSVSGLAGGGNEQFF

abundance: -
len: 15
d_gene: TRBD1
v_gene: TRBV5-1
j_gene: TRBJ1-6
CDR3nt: TGCGCCAGCAGCTTGATCGGGACAGGGGTCTCACCCCTCCACTTT
CDR3aa: CASSLIGTGVSPLHF

abundance: -
len: 13
d_gene: -
v_gene: TRBV30
j_gene: TRBJ2-1
CDR3nt: TGTGCCTGGAGGTGGACGTCAAACAATGAGCAGTTCTTC
CDR3aa: CAWRWTSNNEQFF

abundance: -
len: 14
d_gene: TRBD1
v_gene: TRBV5-1
j_gene: TRBJ1-5
CDR3nt: TGCGCCAGCAGCTTGACAGGGGGAGGTCAGCCCCAGCATTTT
CDR3aa: CASSLTGGGQPQHF

abundance: -
len: 15
d_gene: TRBD1
v_gene: TRBV5-4
j_gene: TRBJ1-2
CDR3nt: TGTGCCAGCAGGCAGGGGGGAGAAAAGGGGCATGGCTACACCTTC
CDR3aa: CASRQGGEKGHGYTF

abundance: -
len: 19
d_gene: -
v_gene: TRBV5-6
j_gene: TRBJ2-6
CDR3nt: TGTGCCAGCAGCTTGGCCCGAGACAGGCTCTTCTCTGGGGCCAACGTCCTGACTTTC
CDR3aa: CASSLARDRLFSGANVLTF

abundance: -
len: 14
d_gene: TRBD2
v_gene: TRBV18
j_gene: TRBJ2-5
CDR3nt: TGTGCCAGCTCGCTAGCGGGGGGCCAAGAGACCCAGTACTTC
CDR3aa: CASSLAGGQETQYF

abundance: few
len: 13
d_gene: -
v_gene: TRBV25-1
j_gene: TRBJ1-2
CDR3nt: TGTGCCAGCAGTGAATACAGGGAAGGAGGCTACACCTTC
CDR3aa: CASSEYREGGYTF

abundance: -
len: 13
d_gene: TRBD1
v_gene: TRBV6-5
j_gene: TRBJ2-7
CDR3nt: TGTGCCAGCAAGGACAGGGCGGGCTACGAGCAGTACTTC
CDR3aa: CASKDRAGYEQYF

abundance: once
len: 14
d_gene: TRBD2
v_gene: TRBV29-1
j_gene: TRBJ2-1
CDR3nt: TGCAGCGTTGTACTAGCGAACTCCTACAATGAGCAGTTCTTC
CDR3aa: CSVVLANSYNEQFF

abundance: -
len: 13
d_gene: TRBD1
v_gene: TRBV6-1
j_gene: TRBJ1-3
CDR3nt: TGTGCCAGCATCTTACTGAACAGGGGTACCATATATTTT
CDR3aa: CASILLNRGTIYF

abundance: -
len: 14
d_gene: TRBD1
v_gene: TRBV5-1
j_gene: TRBJ1-1
CDR3nt: TGCGCCAGCTCCTCTTTTACAGGGGAAACTGAAGCTTTCTTT
CDR3aa: CASSSFTGETEAFF

abundance: -
len: 15
d_gene: -
v_gene: TRBV4-1
j_gene: TRBJ2-7
CDR3nt: TGCGCCAGCAGCCAGGGGCCCAGTAGCTCCTACGAGCAGTACTTC
CDR3aa: CASSQGPSSSYEQYF

abundance: -
len: 14
d_gene: TRBD2
v_gene: TRBV7-9
j_gene: TRBJ2-5
CDR3nt: TGTGCCAGCAGCTTCCTGAGCGGGGGAGAGACCCAGTACTTC
CDR3aa: CASSFLSGGETQYF

abundance: -
len: 14
d_gene: -
v_gene: TRBV6-6
j_gene: TRBJ1-3
CDR3nt: TGTGCCAGCATTCATCCCAGGGACGGGAACACCATATATTTT
CDR3aa: CASIHPRDGNTIYF

abundance: -
len: 14
d_gene: TRBD2
v_gene: TRBV7-9
j_gene: TRBJ2-3
CDR3nt: TGTGCCAGCATCTCCCGGGGGGATGTAGATACGCAGTATTTT
CDR3aa: CASISRGDVDTQYF

abundance: -
len: 16
d_gene: TRBD2
v_gene: TRBV5-1
j_gene: TRBJ2-3
CDR3nt: TGCGCCAGCAGCTTGAATCTAGCGGGAGATACAGATACGCAGTATTTT
CDR3aa: CASSLNLAGDTDTQYF

abundance: -
len: 15
d_gene: -
v_gene: TRBV2
j_gene: TRBJ2-7
CDR3nt: TGTGCCAGCATGAGGGGAAGGGGAGACACCTACGAGCAGTACTTC
CDR3aa: CASMRGRGDTYEQYF

abundance: -
len: 19
d_gene: TRBD2
v_gene: TRBV28
j_gene: TRBJ2-7
CDR3nt: TGTGCCAGCAGTTCCCCACTAGCGGGAGGTTACGGGGCCACATACGAGCAGTACTTC
CDR3aa: CASSSPLAGGYGATYEQYF

abundance: -
len: 15
d_gene: -
v_gene: TRBV9
j_gene: TRBJ1-5
CDR3nt: TGTGCCAGCAGCGTAGGGGCACAGGAGGGGAAGCCCCAGCATTTT
CDR3aa: CASSVGAQEGKPQHF

abundance: once
len: 20
d_gene: TRBD2
v_gene: TRBV10-3
j_gene: TRBJ2-1
CDR3nt: TGTGCCATCAGTTCCACCGGGACTAGCGGGAACAGGTTGGGATACAATGAGCAGTTCTTC
CDR3aa: CAISSTGTSGNRLGYNEQFF

abundance: -
len: 14
d_gene: -
v_gene: TRBV5-1
j_gene: TRBJ1-4
CDR3nt: TGCGCCAGCAGCTTGTCCCTTCCGGGTGAAAAACTGTTTTTT
CDR3aa: CASSLSLPGEKLFF

abundance: -
len: 12
d_gene: -
v_gene: TRBV30
j_gene: TRBJ2-5
CDR3nt: TGTGCCTGGAGTGCGACTGTGGAGACCCAGTACTTC
CDR3aa: CAWSATVETQYF

abundance: -
len: 15
d_gene: -
v_gene: TRBV7-2
j_gene: TRBJ2-7
CDR3nt: TGTGCCAGCAGCTTAGCGCTCGGACAGATTTACGAGCAGTACTTC
CDR3aa: CASSLALGQIYEQYF

abundance: -
len: 17
d_gene: -
v_gene: TRBV10-2
j_gene: TRBJ1-6
CDR3nt: TGCGCCAGCAGCGATTCTGGGTCCTTCTCCTATAATTCACCCCTCCACTTT
CDR3aa: CASSDSGSFSYNSPLHF

abundance: -
len: 17
d_gene: -
v_gene: TRBV14
j_gene: TRBJ1-5
CDR3nt: TGTGCCAGCAGCCAGGAGATCGGACGGGGTAGCAATCAGCCCCAGCATTTT
CDR3aa: CASSQEIGRGSNQPQHF

abundance: -
len: 14
d_gene: -
v_gene: TRBV5-6
j_gene: TRBJ1-6
CDR3nt: TGTGCCAGCAGCTTGGAACAGTATCTTACACCCCTCCACTTT
CDR3aa: CASSLEQYLTPLHF

abundance: -
len: 15
d_gene: TRBD1
v_gene: TRBV11-2
j_gene: TRBJ1-4
CDR3nt: TGTGCCAGCAGCTTAGATCAGGGGGCTTATGAAAAACTGTTTTTT
CDR3aa: CASSLDQGAYEKLFF

abundance: few
len: 15
d_gene: -
v_gene: TRBV4-1
j_gene: TRBJ2-5
CDR3nt: TGCGCCAGCAGCCTGGCACAGGGGGGGCAAGAGACCCAGTACTTC
CDR3aa: CASSLAQGGQETQYF

abundance: -
len: 15
d_gene: -
v_gene: TRBV27
j_gene: TRBJ1-2
CDR3nt: TGTGCCAGCAGTCCCACGGGGGGCCCGATCGATGGCTACACCTTC
CDR3aa: CASSPTGGPIDGYTF

abundance: -
len: 11
d_gene: -
v_gene: TRBV30
j_gene: TRBJ2-4
CDR3nt: TGTGCCTGGGGGGTTTCGGACATTCAGTACTTC
CDR3aa: CAWGVSDIQYF

abundance: -
len: 16
d_gene: TRBD2
v_gene: TRBV7-8
j_gene: TRBJ2-1
CDR3nt: TGTGCCAGCAGCTTAGTGGGACTAGCGGGATGGAATGAGCAGTTCTTC
CDR3aa: CASSLVGLAGWNEQFF

abundance: -
len: 15
d_gene: -
v_gene: TRBV7-2
j_gene: TRBJ2-1
CDR3nt: TGTGCCAGCAGCCTAGACCCGAGCTCCTACAATGAGCAGTTCTTC
CDR3aa: CASSLDPSSYNEQFF

abundance: -
len: 17
d_gene: TRBD2
v_gene: TRBV7-7
j_gene: TRBJ2-1
CDR3nt: TGTGCCAGCAGCCCGATAGCGGGAGGGCCTAAAAGCAATGAGCAGTTCTTC
CDR3aa: CASSPIAGGPKSNEQFF

abundance: -
len: 15
d_gene: -
v_gene: TRBV28
j_gene: TRBJ2-7
CDR3nt: TGTGCCAGCAGTTTTAAGGGCCTGAGCTCCTACGAGCAGTACTTC
CDR3aa: CASSFKGLSSYEQYF

abundance: few
len: 18
d_gene: -
v_gene: TRBV5-4
j_gene: TRBJ2-3
CDR3nt: TGTGCCAGCAGCTCCCCGAATCCCGGGACACCCCTCGATGATACGCAGTATTTT
CDR3aa: CASSSPNPGTPLDDTQYF

abundance: -
len: 14
d_gene: TRBD1
v_gene: TRBV19
j_gene: TRBJ2-2
CDR3nt: TGTGCCAGTAGTATCACAGGGGTAGCCGGGGAGCTGTTTTTT
CDR3aa: CASSITGVAGELFF

abundance: few
len: 11
d_gene: -
v_gene: TRBV10-3
j_gene: TRBJ2-3
CDR3nt: TGTGCCATCAGGGAGGAGACTACGCAGTATTTT
CDR3aa: CAIREETTQYF

abundance: -
len: 16
d_gene: -
v_gene: TRBV5-1
j_gene: TRBJ1-2
CDR3nt: TGCGCCAGCAGCTTTTTGGCCTTAAAGGGCGCGGGAGGCTACACCTTC
CDR3aa: CASSFLALKGAGGYTF

abundance: -
len: 12
d_gene: TRBD1
v_gene: TRBV25-1
j_gene: TRBJ2-1
CDR3nt: TGTGCCAGCAGTGGACAGGGGAAGATTCGGTTCTTC
CDR3aa: CASSGQGKIRFF

abundance: -
len: 13
d_gene: -
v_gene: TRBV13
j_gene: TRBJ1-1
CDR3nt: TGTGCCAGCAGCTTAAAAGGTGGCACTGAAGCTTTCTTT
CDR3aa: CASSLKGGTEAFF

abundance: -
len: 13
d_gene: -
v_gene: TRBV5-4
j_gene: TRBJ2-3
CDR3nt: TGTGCCAGCAGGTCTTATAACACAGATACGCAGTATTTT
CDR3aa: CASRSYNTDTQYF

abundance: -
len: 14
d_gene: -
v_gene: TRBV7-9
j_gene: TRBJ2-1
CDR3nt: TGTGCCAGCAGCTTAAGTGGCACCTACAATGAGCAGTTCTTC
CDR3aa: CASSLSGTYNEQFF

abundance: -
len: 15
d_gene: TRBD2
v_gene: TRBV14
j_gene: TRBJ2-1
CDR3nt: TGTGCCAGCAGCCAAGTCACGGGAGGGCCTAATGAGCAGTTCTTC
CDR3aa: CASSQVTGGPNEQFF

abundance: few
len: 14
d_gene: TRBD1
v_gene: TRBV2
j_gene: TRBJ1-5
CDR3nt: TGTGCCAGCAGTGGGACAGGGAACGGCCAGCCCCAGCATTTT
CDR3aa: CASSGTGNGQPQHF

abundance: -
len: 12
d_gene: -
v_gene: TRBV28
j_gene: TRBJ1-1
CDR3nt: TGTGCCAGCAAATCAGGGAACACTGAAGCTTTCTTT
CDR3aa: CASKSGNTEAFF

abundance: -
len: 15
d_gene: TRBD1
v_gene: TRBV5-4
j_gene: TRBJ1-2
CDR3nt: TGTGCCAGCAGCTTGACAGGGGGCTGGAGCTATGGCTACACCTTC
CDR3aa: CASSLTGGWSYGYTF

abundance: -
len: 12
d_gene: -
v_gene: TRBV27
j_gene: TRBJ1-2
CDR3nt: TGTGCCAGCAGTTTAAAGGGGAATGGCTACACCTTC
CDR3aa: CASSLKGNGYTF

abundance: -
len: 13
d_gene: -
v_gene: TRBV27
j_gene: TRBJ1-2
CDR3nt: TGTGCCAGCAGTTTCGTAGCGGGGTACGGCTACACCTTC
CDR3aa: CASSFVAGYGYTF